These 24 T cell receptor beta chains were sequenced from one sample in a study of beta chain features in type 1 diabetes. Reverse transcription of all isolated RNA meant that expressed TCRB transcripts were sequenced. Sequencing used immunoSEQ multiplex PCR; TCRdb keeps in-frame clones, though not all of them. The sample contains almost 350,000 clones, under 8.5% of which appear only once. Sequencing was performed on central memory CD4+ T cells from blood. These receptors were obtained from a woman aged 18 to 35 in good health.

The chain recombines TRBV29-1 with TRBJ1-1; no clear D. V was cut by 4 bases and J by 0 bases, with 6 bases left in between. Germline CDR1 is SQVTM and CDR2 is ANQGSEA. CDR3 size: 12 residues. CDR3 in amino acids: CSVGGLNTEAFF. In DNA form, the CDR3 reads TGCAGCGTTGGGGGATTGAACACTGAAGCTTTCTTT.

This clone was counted a few times. The genes are TRBV12-2 and TRBJ1-2; TRBD1 is the table's D call, not checked against the DNA. TRBV12-2 counts as a pseudogene. CDR3 length equals 13 residues. As DNA, the CDR3 is TGTGCAAGTCGGCGGACAGCTGGTTATGGCTACACCTTC. It is translated as CASRRTAGYGYTF.

The table lists this clone with many counts. Written as DNA, the CDR3 is TGTGCCAGCAGCCCGGGCGGGAGCTCCTACAATGAGCAGTTCTTC. Amino acids: CASSPGGSSYNEQFF. The chain employs TRBV14 and TRBJ2-1; 7 positions agree with TRBD2. This CDR3 comprises 15 residues. Germline loops: CDR1 SGHDN, CDR2 FVKESK. V was clipped by 4 bases and J by 0 bases; unmatched bases: 3.

The chain carries TRBV18 and TRBJ2-2; D uncertain. The length of the CDR3 is 14 residues. The germline V gene has CDR1 KGHSH and CDR2 LQKENI. V was pared by 4 bases and J by 5 bases, with 11 bases between. The CDR3 region has the DNA TGTGCCAGCTCACACGCCTCAATAACCGGGGAGCTGTTTTTT. This codes for CASSHASITGELFF.

The chain is built from TRBV5-1 and TRBJ2-7; possible D gene TRBD1, 7 bases. This CDR3 is 14 amino acids long. V gave up 4 bases and J gave up 0 bases, with 11 bases separating them. CDR1 is SGHRS, CDR2 YFSETQ, per germline. The CDR3 is CASSAGQSSYEQYF. The CDR3 DNA is TGCGCCAGCAGCGCGGGACAGAGCTCCTACGAGCAGTACTTC.

This clone was picked up many times. The genes are TRBV29-1 and TRBJ2-5; D uncertain. CDR1 is SQVTM, CDR2 ANQGSEA, per germline. Trimming stripped 5 bases from V and 1 base from J, with 11 bases between. The CDR3 totals 13 residues. Here the CDR3 reads CSVMIGFQETQYF. The CDR3 DNA sequence: TGCAGCGTTATGATCGGCTTCCAAGAGACCCAGTACTTC.

V usage is TRBV5-1 and J usage is TRBJ1-1; TRBD1 aligns across 10 bases. The ends lost 5 bases at V and 9 bases at J; junction bases unmatched: 7. The CDR3 is made up of 13 amino acids. The germline CDR1 and CDR2 sequences are SGHRS and YFSETQ. This CDR3 is CASSSGQGNQAFF. For the CDR3, the DNA is TGCGCCAGCAGTTCGGGACAGGGGAATCAAGCTTTCTTT.

This clone occurred a few times. The chain recombines TRBV4-1 with TRBJ1-4; weak D call: TRBD1 (6 bases). This CDR3 region has 16 residues. CDR1 MGHRA and CDR2 YSYEKL come from the germline V gene. Trimming removed 1 base from V and 4 bases from J, with 13 bases in between. CDR3 protein: CASSQAQGQDNEKLFF. CDR3 nucleotide sequence: TGCGCCAGCAGCCAAGCCCAGGGGCAGGATAATGAAAAACTGTTTTTT.

The V call is TRBV29-1, the J call TRBJ2-7; 9 bases agree with TRBD1. V was clipped by 6 bases and J by 3 bases; unmatched bases: 12. This CDR3 region has 15 residues. Germline values: CDR1 SQVTM, CDR2 ANQGSEA. CDR3 bases: TGCAGCGTCTCCCGGGACAGGGTGGGTTACTACGAGCAGTACTTC. Amino acids: CSVSRDRVGYYEQYF.

This clone was seen repeatedly, ten times or more. J is TRBJ1-1 and V is TRBV19; D uncertain. Per germline, CDR1 LNHDA and CDR2 SQIVND (reference sequence). The CDR3 runs 14 residues. Trimming cost V 1 base and J 1 base, with 7 bases left between them. CDR3 sequence: CASSIGIENTEAFF. DNA of the CDR3: TGTGCCAGTAGTATAGGGATCGAGAACACTGAAGCTTTCTTT. The complete variable domain, with remaining parts taken from reference TRBV19 and TRBJ1-1, reads DGGITQSPKYLFRKEGQNVTLSCEQNLNHDAMYWYRQDPGQGLRLIYYSQIVNDFQKGDIAEGYSVSREKKESFPLTVTSAQKNPTAFYLCASSIGIENTEAFFGQGTRLTVV.

This clone was observed a handful of times. V is TRBV5-4 and J is TRBJ2-2; 7 bases align to TRBD1. There are 15 residues in the CDR3. CDR1 is SGHNT and CDR2 is YYREEE in the germline V gene (reference sequence). With V trimmed by 4 bases and J by 1 base, 4 bases remained unmatched. CDR3: CASSRDRVNTGELFF. In nucleotides, the CDR3 is TGTGCCAGCAGCCGCGACAGGGTGAACACCGGGGAGCTGTTTTTT. The variable domain in full, with the rest retrieved from reference TRBV5-4 and TRBJ2-2, is ETGVTQSPTHLIKTRGQQVTLRCSSQSGHNTVSWYQQALGQGPQFIFQYYREEENGRGNFPPRFSGLQFPNYSSELNVNALELDDSALYLCASSRDRVNTGELFFGEGSRLTVL.

A few counts support this clone. J is TRBJ2-3 and V is TRBV5-4; D gene ambiguous. Germline V gives CDR1 SGHNT, CDR2 YYREEE (reference sequence). Trimming cost V 6 bases and J 0 bases, with 17 bases left between them. CDR3 size: 16 residues. As DNA, the CDR3 is TGTGCCAGCATCCCGAGGCCCGACACTAGCACAGATACGCAGTATTTT. Protein sequence: CASIPRPDTSTDTQYF.

The chain uses TRBV9 and TRBJ2-1, with unresolved D. The V end lost 1 base, the J end lost 7 bases, and 12 bases lay between the germline ends. In germline, CDR1 is SGDLS, CDR2 YYNGEE. CDR3 length: 14 residues. The CDR3 DNA reads as TGTGCCAGCAGCGTATCCAGTGGACCTAATGAGCAGTTCTTC. Its translation is CASSVSSGPNEQFF. Complete variable domain (other parts from reference TRBV9 and TRBJ2-1): DSGVTQTPKHLITATGQRVTLRCSPRSGDLSVYWYQQSLDQGLQFLIQYYNGEERAKGNILERFSAQQFPDLHSELNLSSLELGDSALYFCASSVSSGPNEQFFGPGTRLTVL.

This chain links TRBV6-5 with TRBJ2-5; D perhaps matches TRBD2 (6 bases). The CDR3 sequence is 16 residues long. Trimming took 3 bases from V and 2 from J, leaving 16 bases between them. Looked up from germline, CDR1 is MNHEY and CDR2 is SVGAGI. The CDR3 coding sequence is TGTGCCAGCAGTTATTCGTCGGGAGTGGCACAAGAGACCCAGTACTTC. It is translated as CASSYSSGVAQETQYF.

This clone was picked up many times. The chain carries TRBV6-1 and TRBJ2-2; weak D call: TRBD2 (5 bases). This CDR3 has 15 amino acids. CDR1 and CDR2 (germline): MNHNS, SASEGT. V was cut by 4 bases and J by 0 bases, with 9 bases left in between. CDR3 amino acids: CASSGELSNTGELFF. CDR3 nucleotides: TGTGCCAGCAGTGGGGAGCTTTCGAACACCGGGGAGCTGTTTTTT.

The rearrangement joins TRBV5-5 to TRBJ2-7; tentative D call: TRBD1 (5 bases). The CDR3 consists of 14 residues. V was pared by 0 bases and J by 4 bases, with 11 bases between. CDR1 is SGHKS and CDR2 is YYEKEE in the germline V gene (reference sequence). CDR3 sequence reads: CASSLAPQGYEQYF. The DNA of the CDR3 is TGTGCCAGCAGCTTGGCTCCCCAGGGATACGAGCAGTACTTC.

This sequence joins TRBV29-1 and TRBJ2-7; D gene unclear. Per germline, CDR1 SQVTM and CDR2 ANQGSEA. The CDR3 spans 13 residues. The ends were cut back, 8 bases at V and 2 bases at J, with 16 bases in the middle. CDR3 in amino acids: CSIPGPSPYEQYF. CDR3 DNA sequence: TGCAGCATTCCGGGTCCTTCTCCCTACGAGCAGTACTTC.

This clone was detected ten times or more. The rearrangement links TRBV15 to TRBJ2-7, with 8 bases aligning to TRBD2. The CDR3 is made up of 17 amino acids. Germline V lookup: CDR1 LNHNV, CDR2 YYDKDF (reference sequence). V dropped 3 bases and J dropped 2; count of bases not matched to a gene: 12. The CDR3 reads CATSRDYSGSEAYEQYF. CDR3 sequence (DNA): TGTGCCACCAGCAGGGACTACAGCGGGAGTGAGGCCTACGAGCAGTACTTC.

This clone was detected a few times. The V and J genes are TRBV5-6 and TRBJ2-7; D unresolved. The V end was cut by 3 bases, the J end by 4 bases, with 17 bases between. Per the germline V gene, CDR1 is SGHDT and CDR2 is YYEEEE. The CDR3 loop spans 15 amino acids. CDR3 sequence (DNA): TGTGCCAGCAGCTGGTTAAGCCCAATGAAGTACGAGCAGTACTTC. Protein: CASSWLSPMKYEQYF.

This chain joins TRBV2 and TRBJ2-3, with D unresolved. CDR1 SNHLY and CDR2 FYNNEI come from the germline V gene. CDR3 length: 11 amino acids. The V gene lost 7 bases and the J gene lost 0 bases, with 2 bases spanning the gap. The CDR3 nucleotides are TGTGCCAGCACGAGCACAGATACGCAGTATTTT. This gives the protein CASTSTDTQYF.

This clone has just a few counts. The J gene is TRBJ2-7, the V gene TRBV7-8; TRBD2 aligns across 8 bases. Unmatched junction bases numbered 5, after V lost 5 bases and J lost 2 bases. This CDR3 spans 14 amino acids. Germline V lookup: CDR1 SGHVS, CDR2 FQNEAQ. The CDR3 nucleotides read TGTGCCAGCAGCCCACTAGCGGTTACCTACGAGCAGTACTTC. It specifies CASSPLAVTYEQYF.

This clone appeared a few times. V is TRBV29-1 and J is TRBJ2-5; 7 bases fit TRBD2. Germline V CDR1 and CDR2: SQVTM, ANQGSEA. The CDR3 runs 14 residues. J lost 5 bases, V lost 3 bases, and 9 bases had no gene match. The CDR3 DNA reads as TGCAGCGTTGATGAGGGAGGGCTCCGGGAGACCCAGTACTTC. It specifies CSVDEGGLRETQYF.

This clone was counted once. The rearrangement links TRBV5-1 to TRBJ2-7; D is tentatively TRBD1 or TRBD2 (5 bases each). V shed 0 bases and J shed 2 bases, with 9 bases lying between them. Germline assignment: CDR1 SGHRS and CDR2 YFSETQ. The CDR3 has 14 residues. CDR3 in amino acids: CASSLASRAYEQYF. CDR3 bases: TGCGCCAGCAGCTTGGCTAGCAGGGCCTACGAGCAGTACTTC.

The chain links TRBV4-3 to TRBJ2-7, with D hard to call. The germline V gene encodes CDR1 LGHNA and CDR2 YSLEER. V was trimmed by 0 bases and J by 4 bases, leaving 13 bases between them. This CDR3 is built from 15 residues. Written as DNA, the CDR3 is TGCGCCAGCAGCCAAGATTTTCAATCCGGATACGAGCAGTACTTC. It encodes CASSQDFQSGYEQYF.